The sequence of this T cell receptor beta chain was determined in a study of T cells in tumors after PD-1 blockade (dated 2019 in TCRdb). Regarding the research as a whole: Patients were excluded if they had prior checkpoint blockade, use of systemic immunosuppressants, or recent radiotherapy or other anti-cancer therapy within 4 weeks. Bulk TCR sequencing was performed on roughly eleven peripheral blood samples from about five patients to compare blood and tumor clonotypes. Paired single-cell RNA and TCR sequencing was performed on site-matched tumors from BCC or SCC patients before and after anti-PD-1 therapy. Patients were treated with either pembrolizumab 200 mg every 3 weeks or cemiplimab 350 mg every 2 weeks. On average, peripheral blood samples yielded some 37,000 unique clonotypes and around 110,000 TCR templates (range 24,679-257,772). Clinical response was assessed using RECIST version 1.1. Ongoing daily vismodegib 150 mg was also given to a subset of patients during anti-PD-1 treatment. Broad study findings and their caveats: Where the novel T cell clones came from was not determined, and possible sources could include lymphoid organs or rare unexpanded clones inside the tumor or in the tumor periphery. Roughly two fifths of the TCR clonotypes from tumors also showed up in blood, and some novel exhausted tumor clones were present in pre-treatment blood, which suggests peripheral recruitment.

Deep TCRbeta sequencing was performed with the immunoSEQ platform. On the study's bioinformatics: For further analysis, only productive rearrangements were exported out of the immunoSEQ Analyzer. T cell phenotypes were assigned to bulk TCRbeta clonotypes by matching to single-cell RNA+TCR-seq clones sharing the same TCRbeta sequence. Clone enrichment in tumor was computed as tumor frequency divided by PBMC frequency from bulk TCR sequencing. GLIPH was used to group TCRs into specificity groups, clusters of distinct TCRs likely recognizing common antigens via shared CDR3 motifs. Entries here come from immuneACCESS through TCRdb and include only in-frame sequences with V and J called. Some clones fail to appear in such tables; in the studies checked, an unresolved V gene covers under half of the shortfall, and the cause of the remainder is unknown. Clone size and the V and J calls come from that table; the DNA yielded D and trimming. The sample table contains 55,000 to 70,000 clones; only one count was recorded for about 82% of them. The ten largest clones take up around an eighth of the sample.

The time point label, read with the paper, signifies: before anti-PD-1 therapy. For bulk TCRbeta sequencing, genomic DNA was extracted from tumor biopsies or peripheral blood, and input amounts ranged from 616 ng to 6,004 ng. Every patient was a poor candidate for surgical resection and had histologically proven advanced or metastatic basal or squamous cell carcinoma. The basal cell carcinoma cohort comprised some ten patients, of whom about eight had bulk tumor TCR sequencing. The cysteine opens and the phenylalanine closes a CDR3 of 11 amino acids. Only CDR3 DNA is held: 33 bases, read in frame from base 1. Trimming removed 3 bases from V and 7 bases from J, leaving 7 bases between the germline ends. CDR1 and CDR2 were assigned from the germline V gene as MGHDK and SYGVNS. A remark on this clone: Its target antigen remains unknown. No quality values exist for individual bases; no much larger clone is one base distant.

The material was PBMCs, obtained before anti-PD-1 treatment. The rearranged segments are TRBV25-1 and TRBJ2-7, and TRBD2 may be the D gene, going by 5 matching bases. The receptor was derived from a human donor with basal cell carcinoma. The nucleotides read TGTGCCAGCAGTGACCGGGGTGAGCAGTACTTC. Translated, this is CASSDRGEQYF.